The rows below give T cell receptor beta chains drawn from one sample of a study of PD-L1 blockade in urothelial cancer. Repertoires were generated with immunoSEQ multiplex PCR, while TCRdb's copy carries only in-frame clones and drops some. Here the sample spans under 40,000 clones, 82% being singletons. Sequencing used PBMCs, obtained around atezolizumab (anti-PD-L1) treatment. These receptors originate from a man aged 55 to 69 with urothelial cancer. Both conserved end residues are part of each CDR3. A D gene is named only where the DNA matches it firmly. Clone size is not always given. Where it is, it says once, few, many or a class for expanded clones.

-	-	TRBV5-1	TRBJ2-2	TGCGCCAGCAGCTTCGGGGGAACGACCGGGGAGCTGTTTTTT	CASSFGGTTGELFF
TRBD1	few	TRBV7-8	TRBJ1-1	TGTGCCAGCAGCCACAGGGGCCTGAACACTGAAGCTTTCTTT	CASSHRGLNTEAFF
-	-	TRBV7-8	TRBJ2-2	TGTGCCAGCAGCTTAGCGTCATCGAACACCGGGGAGCTGTTTTTT	CASSLASSNTGELFF
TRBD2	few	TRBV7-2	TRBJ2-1	TGTGCCAGCAGCCCCGGCCGTTTAGCGGGGGGGGACAATGAGCAGTTCTTC	CASSPGRLAGGDNEQFF
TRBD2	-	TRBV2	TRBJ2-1	TGTGCCAGCAGTGAAGCCCTAGCGGGGGGGAATGAGCAGTTCTTC	CASSEALAGGNEQFF
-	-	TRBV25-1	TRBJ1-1	TGTGCCAGCAGTCGGAACACTGAAGCTTTCTTT	CASSRNTEAFF
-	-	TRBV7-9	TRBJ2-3	TGTGCCAGCAGGCCCATGGGGGGGCAGGGAGATACGCAGTATTTT	CASRPMGGQGDTQYF
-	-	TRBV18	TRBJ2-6	TGTGCCAGCTCACCACAGGGGGCTGGGGCCAACGTCCTGACTTTC	CASSPQGAGANVLTF
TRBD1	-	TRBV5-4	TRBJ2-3	TGTGCCAGCAGCTTGCCCGGGACAGGCCACGATACGCAGTATTTT	CASSLPGTGHDTQYF
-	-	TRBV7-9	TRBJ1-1	TGTGCCAGCAGCCCGCCCAGGGAAAGAACTGAAGCTTTCTTT	CASSPPRERTEAFF
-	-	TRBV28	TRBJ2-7	TGTGCCAGCATGGAGGGAGGCGAGCAGTACTTC	CASMEGGEQYF
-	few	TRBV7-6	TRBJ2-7	TGTGCCAGCAGCTTAGATTACAGGGACTACGAGCAGTACTTC	CASSLDYRDYEQYF
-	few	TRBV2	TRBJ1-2	TGTGCCAGCAGCGGGGGGTTTGATGGCTACACCTTC	CASSGGFDGYTF
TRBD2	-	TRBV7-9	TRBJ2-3	TGTGCCAGCAGCTTTTCGAGCGGGGGGGTATCAGATACGCAGTATTTT	CASSFSSGGVSDTQYF
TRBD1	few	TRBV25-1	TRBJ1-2	TGTGCCAGCACCGCCTCCCAGGGGGCGCTTGGCTACACCTTC	CASTASQGALGYTF
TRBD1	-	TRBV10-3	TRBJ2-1	TGTGCCATCAAACCCCACCAGGACAGGAACAATGAGCAGTTCTTC	CAIKPHQDRNNEQFF